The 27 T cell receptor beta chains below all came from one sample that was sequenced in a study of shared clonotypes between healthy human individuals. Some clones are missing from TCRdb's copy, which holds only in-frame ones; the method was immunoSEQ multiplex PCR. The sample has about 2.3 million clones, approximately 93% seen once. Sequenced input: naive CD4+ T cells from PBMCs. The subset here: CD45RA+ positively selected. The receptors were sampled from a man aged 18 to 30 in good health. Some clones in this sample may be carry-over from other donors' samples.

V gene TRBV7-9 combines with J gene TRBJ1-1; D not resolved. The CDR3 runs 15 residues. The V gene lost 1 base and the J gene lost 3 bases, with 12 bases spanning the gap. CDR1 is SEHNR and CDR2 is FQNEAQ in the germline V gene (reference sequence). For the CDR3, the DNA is TGTGCCAGCAGCTTAGGGGGAGAAGGATACACTGAAGCTTTCTTT. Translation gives CASSLGGEGYTEAFF.

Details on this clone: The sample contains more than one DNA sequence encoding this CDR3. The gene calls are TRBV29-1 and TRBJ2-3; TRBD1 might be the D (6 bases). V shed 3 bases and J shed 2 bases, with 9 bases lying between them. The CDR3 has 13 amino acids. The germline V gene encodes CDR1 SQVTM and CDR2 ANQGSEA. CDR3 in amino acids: CSVERGSTDTQYF. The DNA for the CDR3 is TGCAGCGTTGAGAGGGGGTCCACAGATACGCAGTATTTT.

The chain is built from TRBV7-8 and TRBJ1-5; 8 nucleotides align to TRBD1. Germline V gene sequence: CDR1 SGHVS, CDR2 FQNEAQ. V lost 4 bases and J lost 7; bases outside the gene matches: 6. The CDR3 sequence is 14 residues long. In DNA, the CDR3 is TGTGCCAGCAGCTGGGACAGGAGCGGACAGCCCCAGCATTTT. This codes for CASSWDRSGQPQHF.

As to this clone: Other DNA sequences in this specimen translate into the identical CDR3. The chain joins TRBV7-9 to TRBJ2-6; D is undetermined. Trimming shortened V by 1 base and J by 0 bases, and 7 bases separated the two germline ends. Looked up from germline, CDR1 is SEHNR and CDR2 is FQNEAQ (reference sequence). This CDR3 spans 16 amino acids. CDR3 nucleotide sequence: TGTGCCAGCAGCTTAGGGGCAAGCTCTGGGGCCAACGTCCTGACTTTC. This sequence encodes CASSLGASSGANVLTF.

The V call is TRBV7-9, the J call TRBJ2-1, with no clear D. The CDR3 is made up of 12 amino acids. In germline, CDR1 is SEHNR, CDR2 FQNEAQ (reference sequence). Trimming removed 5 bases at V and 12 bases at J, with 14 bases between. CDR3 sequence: CASSPVSGAQFF. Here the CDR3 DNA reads TGTGCCAGCAGCCCGGTCTCGGGTGCGCAGTTCTTC.

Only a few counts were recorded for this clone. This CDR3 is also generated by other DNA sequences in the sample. CDR3 region: CASSVAQGNTEAFF. The CDR3 bases are TGTGCCAGCAGCGTGGCTCAGGGGAACACTGAAGCTTTCTTT. The chain couples TRBV9 to TRBJ1-1; possibly TRBD1 for D (5 bases). Germline CDR1 is SGDLS and CDR2 is YYNGEE. Trimming stripped 2 bases from V and 1 base from J, with 9 bases between. The CDR3 loop spans 14 amino acids.

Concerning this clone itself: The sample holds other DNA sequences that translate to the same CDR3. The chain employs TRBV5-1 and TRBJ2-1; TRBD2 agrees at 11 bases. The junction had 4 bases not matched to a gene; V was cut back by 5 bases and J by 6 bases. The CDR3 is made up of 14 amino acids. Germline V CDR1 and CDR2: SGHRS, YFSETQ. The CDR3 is CASSPGTSGNEQFF. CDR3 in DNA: TGCGCCAGCAGTCCCGGGACTAGCGGCAATGAGCAGTTCTTC.

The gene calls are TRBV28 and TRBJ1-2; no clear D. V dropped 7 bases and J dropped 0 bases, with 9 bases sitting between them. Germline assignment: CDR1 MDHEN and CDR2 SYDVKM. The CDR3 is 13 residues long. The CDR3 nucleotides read TGTGCCAGCACGTCCCAGACTAACTATGGCTACACCTTC. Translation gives CASTSQTNYGYTF.

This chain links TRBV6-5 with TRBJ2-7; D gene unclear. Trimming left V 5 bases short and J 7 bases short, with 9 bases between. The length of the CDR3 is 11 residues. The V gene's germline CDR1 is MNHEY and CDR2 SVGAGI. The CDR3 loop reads CASSRPPEQYF. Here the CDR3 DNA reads TGTGCCAGCAGTCGGCCCCCTGAGCAGTACTTC.

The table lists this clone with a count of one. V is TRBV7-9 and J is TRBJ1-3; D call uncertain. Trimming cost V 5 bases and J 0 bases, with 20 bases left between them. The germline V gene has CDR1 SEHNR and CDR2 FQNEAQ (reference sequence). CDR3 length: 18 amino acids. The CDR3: CASSHTRAESFSGNTIYF. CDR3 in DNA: TGTGCCAGCAGCCATACTCGGGCCGAAAGCTTCTCTGGAAACACCATATATTTT.

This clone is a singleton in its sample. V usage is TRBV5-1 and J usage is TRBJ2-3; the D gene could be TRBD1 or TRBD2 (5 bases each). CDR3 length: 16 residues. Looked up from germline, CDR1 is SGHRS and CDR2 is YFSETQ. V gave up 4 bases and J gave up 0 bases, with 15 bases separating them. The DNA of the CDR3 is TGCGCCAGCAGCGGGGGAGCGGTCTCGAGCACAGATACGCAGTATTTT. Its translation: CASSGGAVSSTDTQYF.

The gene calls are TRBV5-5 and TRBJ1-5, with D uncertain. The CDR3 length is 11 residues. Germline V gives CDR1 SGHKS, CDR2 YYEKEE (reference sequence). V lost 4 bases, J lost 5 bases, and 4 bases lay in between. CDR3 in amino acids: CASSEHQPQHF. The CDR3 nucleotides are TGTGCCAGCAGCGAACATCAGCCCCAGCATTTT.

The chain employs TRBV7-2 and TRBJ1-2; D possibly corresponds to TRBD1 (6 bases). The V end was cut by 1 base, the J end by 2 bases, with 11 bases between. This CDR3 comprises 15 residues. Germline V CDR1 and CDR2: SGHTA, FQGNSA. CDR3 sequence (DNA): TGTGCCAGCAGCTTAGGTTGGCAGGGGAACTATGGCTACACCTTC. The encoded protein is CASSLGWQGNYGYTF. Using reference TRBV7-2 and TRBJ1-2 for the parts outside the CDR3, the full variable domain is GAGVSQSPSNKVTEKGKDVELRCDPISGHTALYWYRQSLGQGLEFLIYFQGNSAPDKSGLPSDRFSAERTGGSVSTLTIQRTQQEDSAVYLCASSLGWQGNYGYTFGSGTRLTVV.

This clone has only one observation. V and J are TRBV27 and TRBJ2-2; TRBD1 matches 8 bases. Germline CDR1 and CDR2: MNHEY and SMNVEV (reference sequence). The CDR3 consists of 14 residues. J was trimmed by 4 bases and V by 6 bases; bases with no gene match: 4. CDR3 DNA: TGTGCCAGCAGATGGACAGGGCCCACCGGGGAGCTGTTTTTT. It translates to CASRWTGPTGELFF.

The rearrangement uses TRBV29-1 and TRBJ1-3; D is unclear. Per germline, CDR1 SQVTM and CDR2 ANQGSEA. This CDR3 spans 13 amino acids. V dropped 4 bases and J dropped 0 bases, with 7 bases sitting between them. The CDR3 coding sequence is TGCAGCGTTGTCCGGAGCTCTGGAAACACCATATATTTT. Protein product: CSVVRSSGNTIYF.

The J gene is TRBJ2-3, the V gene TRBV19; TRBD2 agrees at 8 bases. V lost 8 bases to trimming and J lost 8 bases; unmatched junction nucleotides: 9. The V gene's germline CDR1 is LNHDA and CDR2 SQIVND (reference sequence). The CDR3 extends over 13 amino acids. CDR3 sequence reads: CASAYREGVTQYF. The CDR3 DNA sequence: TGTGCCAGTGCCTACCGGGAGGGCGTTACGCAGTATTTT.

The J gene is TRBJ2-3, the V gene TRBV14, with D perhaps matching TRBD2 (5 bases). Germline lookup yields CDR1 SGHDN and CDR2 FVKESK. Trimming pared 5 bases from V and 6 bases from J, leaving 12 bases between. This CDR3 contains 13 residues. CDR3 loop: CASSDPVADTQYF. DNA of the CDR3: TGTGCCAGCAGCGACCCGGTAGCGGATACGCAGTATTTT.

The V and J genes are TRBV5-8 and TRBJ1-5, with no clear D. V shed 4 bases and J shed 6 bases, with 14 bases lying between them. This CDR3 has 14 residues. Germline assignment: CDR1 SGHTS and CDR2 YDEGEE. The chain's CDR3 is CASSLGPLIQPQHF. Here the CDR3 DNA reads TGTGCCAGCAGCCTAGGACCTCTAATTCAGCCCCAGCATTTT.

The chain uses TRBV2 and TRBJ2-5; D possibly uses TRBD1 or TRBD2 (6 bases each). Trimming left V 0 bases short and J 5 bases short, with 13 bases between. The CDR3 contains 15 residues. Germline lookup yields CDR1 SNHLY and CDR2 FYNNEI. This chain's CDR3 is CASSEALRGVETQYF. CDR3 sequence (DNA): TGTGCCAGCAGTGAAGCGCTTAGGGGGGTTGAGACCCAGTACTTC.

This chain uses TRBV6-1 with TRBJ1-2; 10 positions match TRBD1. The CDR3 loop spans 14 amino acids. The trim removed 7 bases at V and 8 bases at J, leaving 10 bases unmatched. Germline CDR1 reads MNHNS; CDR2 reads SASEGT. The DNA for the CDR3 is TGTGCCAGCAAAAGACAGGGGGCGAGGGAGGGCTACACCTTC. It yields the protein CASKRQGAREGYTF.

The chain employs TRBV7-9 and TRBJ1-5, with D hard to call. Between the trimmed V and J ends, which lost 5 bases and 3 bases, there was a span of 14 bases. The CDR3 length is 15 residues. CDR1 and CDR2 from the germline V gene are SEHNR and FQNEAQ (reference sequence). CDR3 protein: CASSQESGFNQPQHF. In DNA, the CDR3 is TGTGCCAGCAGCCAAGAATCGGGTTTCAATCAGCCCCAGCATTTT.

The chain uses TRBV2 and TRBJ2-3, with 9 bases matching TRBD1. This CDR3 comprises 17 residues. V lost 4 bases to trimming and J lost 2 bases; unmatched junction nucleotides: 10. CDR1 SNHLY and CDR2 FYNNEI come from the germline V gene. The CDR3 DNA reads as TGTGCCAGCAGTGGGGCTTTTGGACAGGGGTACACAGATACGCAGTATTTT. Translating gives CASSGAFGQGYTDTQYF. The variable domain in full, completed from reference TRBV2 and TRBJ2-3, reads EPEVTQTPSHQVTQMGQEVILRCVPISNHLYFYWYRQILGQKVEFLVSFYNNEISEKSEIFDDQFSVERPDGSNFTLKIRSTKLEDSAMYFCASSGAFGQGYTDTQYFGPGTRLTVL.

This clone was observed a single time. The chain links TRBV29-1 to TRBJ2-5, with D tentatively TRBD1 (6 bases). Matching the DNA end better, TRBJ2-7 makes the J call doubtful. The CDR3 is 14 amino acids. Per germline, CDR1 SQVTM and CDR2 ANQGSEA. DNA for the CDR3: TGCAGCGTTGGAATCAGGGGCCCTCTCTACGAGCAGTACTTC. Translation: CSVGIRGPLYEQYF.

CDR3 sequence reads: CASSRLGPNTGELFF. In nucleotides, the CDR3 is TGTGCCAGCAGTCGACTAGGCCCGAACACCGGGGAGCTGTTTTTT. The chain carries TRBV2 and TRBJ2-2; tentative D call: TRBD2 (6 bases). Per germline, CDR1 SNHLY and CDR2 FYNNEI. Trimming took 5 bases from V and 0 from J, leaving 10 bases between them. The CDR3 loop spans 15 amino acids.

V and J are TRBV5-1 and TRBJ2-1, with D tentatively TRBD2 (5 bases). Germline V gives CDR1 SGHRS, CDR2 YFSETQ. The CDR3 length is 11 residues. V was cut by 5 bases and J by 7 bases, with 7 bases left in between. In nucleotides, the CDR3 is TGCGCCAGCAGGGAGGTGAATGAGCAGTTCTTC. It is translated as CASREVNEQFF.

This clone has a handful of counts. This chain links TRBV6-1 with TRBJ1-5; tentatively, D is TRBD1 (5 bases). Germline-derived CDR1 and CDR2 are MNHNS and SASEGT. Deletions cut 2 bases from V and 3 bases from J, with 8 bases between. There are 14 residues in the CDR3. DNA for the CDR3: TGTGCCAGCAGTGAAACAGGTTACAATCAGCCCCAGCATTTT. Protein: CASSETGYNQPQHF.

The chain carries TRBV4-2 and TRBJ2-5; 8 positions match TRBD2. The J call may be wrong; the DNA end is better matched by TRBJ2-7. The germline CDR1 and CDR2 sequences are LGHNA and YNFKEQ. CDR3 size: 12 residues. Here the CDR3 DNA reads TGTGCCAGCAGCCCAGCGGGGGTCGAGCAGTACTTC. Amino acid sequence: CASSPAGVEQYF.